The 30 T cell receptor beta chains presented below share a single source sample, sequenced in a study of tumor-infiltrating lymphocytes in localized non-small cell lung cancer. Method: immunoSEQ multiplex PCR; TCRdb's copy keeps in-frame clones and lacks some. The sample lists 15,000 or so clones; about 48% were seen once. The sample comprised lung tumor tissue. These receptors were collected from a human donor with non-small cell lung cancer.

This rearrangement joins TRBV14 to TRBJ2-7; D is perhaps TRBD1 or TRBD2 (5 bases each). This CDR3 is built from 15 residues. Germline V lookup: CDR1 SGHDN, CDR2 FVKESK. Trimming took 6 bases from V and 3 from J, leaving 18 bases between them. The CDR3 protein is CASSYARDGDYEQYF. The CDR3 region has the DNA TGTGCCAGCAGTTACGCCCGGGACGGGGACTACGAGCAGTACTTC.

The V call is TRBV7-9, the J call TRBJ1-5, with 7 bases lining up with TRBD1. The CDR3 has 15 amino acids. Germline-derived CDR1 and CDR2 are SEHNR and FQNEAQ (reference sequence). After removal of 3 bases from V and 6 bases from J, the junction contained 8 bases not matched to a gene. CDR3 protein: CASSLKGARGQPQHF. CDR3 sequence (DNA): TGTGCCAGCAGCTTGAAGGGGGCGCGCGGTCAGCCCCAGCATTTT.

The genes are TRBV19 and TRBJ2-1; D unresolved. The CDR3 spans 15 residues. Germline lookup yields CDR1 LNHDA and CDR2 SQIVND (reference sequence). The V end lost 4 bases, the J end lost 7 bases, and 17 bases lay between the germline ends. CDR3 DNA: TGTGCCAGTAGTAGCCCCGGGCTGAACAGTAATGAGCAGTTCTTC. Translating gives CASSSPGLNSNEQFF.

A single count supports this clone. CDR3 residues: CASSFGVGPKNTGELFF. The CDR3 bases are TGTGCCAGCAGCTTCGGAGTGGGACCCAAGAACACCGGGGAGCTGTTTTTT. The V call is TRBV7-3, the J call TRBJ2-2; D might be TRBD1 or TRBD2, each matching 5 bases. Deletions cut 3 bases from V and 1 base from J, with 15 bases between. CDR3 length: 17 residues. Germline V gives CDR1 SGHTA, CDR2 FQGTGA.

This clone turned up a few times. The J gene is TRBJ2-7, the V gene TRBV27, with D possibly matching TRBD2 (5 bases). CDR1 and CDR2 from the germline V gene are MNHEY and SMNVEV (reference sequence). The V end lost 6 bases, the J end lost 3 bases, and 15 bases lay between the germline ends. This CDR3 spans 14 amino acids. CDR3 DNA: TGTGCCAGCAGCTCCCGGGATTCGATCTACGAGCAGTACTTC. This gives the protein CASSSRDSIYEQYF.

In its sample, this clone was seen many times. The V call is TRBV15, the J call TRBJ1-3; unclear D gene. Trimming took off 2 bases at V and 0 bases at J, with 11 bases between the two ends. Germline CDR1 reads LNHNV; CDR2 reads YYDKDF (reference sequence). There are 16 residues in the CDR3. DNA for the CDR3: TGTGCCACCAGCAGAACGGTGCAAGACTCTGGAAACACCATATATTTT. It is translated as CATSRTVQDSGNTIYF.

This clone was found once. The chain couples TRBV6-5 to TRBJ1-1, with TRBD1 as a possible D gene (6 bases). CDR3 length equals 13 residues. Per germline, CDR1 MNHEY and CDR2 SVGAGI. V lost 5 bases and J lost 0, with 7 bases in between. The CDR3 DNA reads TGTGCCAGCAGTCGGACAGTGAACACTGAAGCTTTCTTT. Translated, it gives CASSRTVNTEAFF.

The count of this clone is one. The V and J genes are TRBV19 and TRBJ1-1; the D is unclear. V was clipped by 3 bases and J by 2 bases, with 10 bases between them. This CDR3 has 14 residues. Germline values: CDR1 LNHDA, CDR2 SQIVND (reference sequence). CDR3 loop: CASSIPGDNTEAFF. The CDR3 DNA follows: TGTGCCAGTAGTATCCCAGGCGACAACACTGAAGCTTTCTTT.

This chain links TRBV5-1 with TRBJ2-5; 10 nucleotides line up with TRBD2. V trimming: 2 bases; J trimming: 4 bases; junction bases outside the gene matches: 8. The CDR3 is 16 residues long. Germline CDR1 and CDR2: SGHRS and YFSETQ. Here the CDR3 DNA reads TGCGCCAGCAGCTTTTCCAGCGGGGGGGCCGGAGAGACCCAGTACTTC. This codes for CASSFSSGGAGETQYF. The entire variable domain, with the rest obtained from reference TRBV5-1 and TRBJ2-5, is as follows: KAGVTQTPRYLIKTRGQQVTLSCSPISGHRSVSWYQQTPGQGLQFLFEYFSETQRNKGNFPGRFSGRQFSNSRSEMNVSTLELGDSALYLCASSFSSGGAGETQYFGPGTRLLVL.

This clone was seen more than once but under ten times. The V and J genes are TRBV6-5 and TRBJ1-4; D is undetermined. CDR3 length equals 12 residues. V lost 5 bases and J lost 4, with 5 bases in between. Looked up from germline, CDR1 is MNHEY and CDR2 is SVGAGI. In nucleotides, the CDR3 is TGTGCCAGCAGTCAGGTTAATGAAAAACTGTTTTTT. Translating gives CASSQVNEKLFF.

The rearrangement joins TRBV5-1 to TRBJ1-5; no clear D. V was trimmed by 9 bases and J by 7 bases, leaving 14 bases between them. Germline CDR1 SGHRS, CDR2 YFSETQ. The CDR3 is 12 amino acids. CDR3 loop: CANPGLGQPQHF. In DNA, the CDR3 is TGCGCCAACCCCGGGCTCGGGCAGCCCCAGCATTTT. The complete variable domain, with remaining parts taken from reference TRBV5-1 and TRBJ1-5, reads KAGVTQTPRYLIKTRGQQVTLSCSPISGHRSVSWYQQTPGQGLQFLFEYFSETQRNKGNFPGRFSGRQFSNSRSEMNVSTLELGDSALYLCANPGLGQPQHFGDGTRLSIL.

The chain carries TRBV10-3 and TRBJ2-1; a possible D gene is TRBD1 (5 bases). The germline V gene has CDR1 ENHRY and CDR2 SYGVKD. The CDR3 sequence is 14 residues long. V lost 4 bases, J lost 2 bases, and 9 bases lay in between. The CDR3 here is CAISAWTTYNEQFF. The CDR3, as DNA: TGTGCCATCAGTGCGTGGACAACCTACAATGAGCAGTTCTTC.

The chain combines TRBV28 with TRBJ2-7, with no clear D. The CDR3 is 14 amino acids. The V gene lost 3 bases and the J gene lost 1 base, with 10 bases spanning the gap. The V gene's germline CDR1 is MDHEN and CDR2 SYDVKM. CDR3 nucleotide sequence: TGTGCCAGCAGTTTGGTCGCCGGTTCCTACGAGCAGTACTTC. It is translated as CASSLVAGSYEQYF.

This chain links TRBV6-6 with TRBJ1-1; D gene unclear. V was pared by 5 bases and J by 3 bases, with 4 bases between. The CDR3 spans 11 residues. Germline CDR1 and CDR2: MNHNY and SVGAGI (reference sequence). In DNA, the CDR3 is TGTGCCAGCAGTCAGTACACTGAAGCTTTCTTT. Protein sequence: CASSQYTEAFF.

This chain joins TRBV5-1 and TRBJ1-6; a weak D match, TRBD1 (5 bases). There are 17 residues in the CDR3. Germline CDR1 reads SGHRS; CDR2 reads YFSETQ. Trimming took 4 bases from V and 0 from J, leaving 14 bases between them. CDR3 in amino acids: CASSRQTISSYNSPLHF. The CDR3 DNA follows: TGCGCCAGCAGCCGACAGACCATAAGCTCCTATAATTCACCCCTCCACTTT.

The gene calls are TRBV10-3 and TRBJ2-5; 8 nucleotides match TRBD2. CDR3 length: 15 residues. Germline assignment: CDR1 ENHRY and CDR2 SYGVKD. V shed 3 bases, J shed 2 bases, and the junction held 5 bases outside the gene matches. CDR3 coding DNA: TGTGCCATCAGTGACGGCGGGGGGAATCAAGAGACCCAGTACTTC. Protein product: CAISDGGGNQETQYF.

This clone has just a few counts. Here the CDR3 reads CASSFGPRANTEAFF. Written as DNA, the CDR3 is TGTGCCAGCAGCTTCGGGCCCAGGGCGAACACTGAAGCTTTCTTT. The V and J genes are TRBV11-2 and TRBJ1-1; possible D gene TRBD1, 5 bases. Germline CDR1 is SGHAT and CDR2 is FQNNGV. V was cut by 3 bases and J by 1 base, with 12 bases left in between. This CDR3 region has 15 residues.

This clone was observed at least ten times. The chain joins TRBV5-1 to TRBJ2-7, with a tentative D call TRBD2 (6 bases). Trimming left V 5 bases short and J 2 bases short, with 14 bases between. This CDR3 has 14 amino acids. Germline CDR1 SGHRS, CDR2 YFSETQ. The CDR3, as DNA: TGCGCCAGCAGACCGGGACTGCCCACCTACGAGCAGTACTTC. This translates into CASRPGLPTYEQYF.

The chain couples TRBV30 to TRBJ2-4, with 8 bases identical to TRBD1. With 5 bases clipped from V and 6 bases from J, the junction kept 15 bases outside the gene matches. CDR1 and CDR2 (germline): GTSNPN, SVGIG (reference sequence). The CDR3 is 16 amino acids. DNA of the CDR3: TGTGCCTGGCGCGAGAGAGGGACAGGTCTTTCAAACATTCAGTACTTC. This sequence encodes CAWRERGTGLSNIQYF.

Ten or more counts support this clone. The rearrangement joins TRBV7-9 to TRBJ1-6, with TRBD1 as a possible D gene (6 bases). Germline V gene data show CDR1 as SEHNR and CDR2 as FQNEAQ (reference sequence). V lost 1 base to trimming and J lost 10 bases, with 11 bases between them. This CDR3 is built from 14 residues. This CDR3 reads CASSLGTEGSPLHF. CDR3 nucleotides: TGTGCCAGCAGCTTAGGGACAGAAGGCTCACCCCTCCACTTT. The full variable domain, completed using reference TRBV7-9 and TRBJ1-6, is DTGVSQNPRHKITKRGQNVTFRCDPISEHNRLYWYRQTLGQGPEFLTYFQNEAQLEKSRLLSDRFSAERPKGSFSTLEIQRTEQGDSAMYLCASSLGTEGSPLHFGNGTRLTVT.

This clone turned up a few times. The rearrangement uses TRBV7-2 and TRBJ1-2; 7 bases align to TRBD1. V shed 5 bases, J shed 7 bases, and the junction held 7 bases outside the gene matches. The CDR3 runs 13 residues. The germline gives CDR1 SGHTA, CDR2 FQGNSA. CDR3 sequence: CASSRDSTLGYTF. As DNA, the CDR3 is TGTGCCAGCAGCCGGGACAGTACCCTTGGCTACACCTTC.

The V gene is TRBV7-6, the J gene TRBJ1-2; a possible D gene is TRBD1 (5 bases). CDR1 SGHVS and CDR2 FNYEAQ come from the germline V gene. This CDR3 has 15 residues. Trimming took 5 bases from V and 3 from J, leaving 16 bases between them. Here the CDR3 reads CASSPSGPTYYGYTF. CDR3 sequence (DNA): TGTGCCAGCAGCCCCTCGGGGCCAACATACTATGGCTACACCTTC.

By sample fraction, this clone is medium-sized. V is TRBV4-1 and J is TRBJ1-4, with D uncertain. Trimming stripped 0 bases from V and 3 bases from J, with 11 bases between. The CDR3 is 16 residues long. Germline CDR1 is MGHRA and CDR2 is YSYEKL. This CDR3 is CASSQDTGPANEKLFF. The DNA for the CDR3 is TGCGCCAGCAGCCAAGATACGGGTCCGGCTAATGAAAAACTGTTTTTT.

The chain carries TRBV19 and TRBJ2-7; D call uncertain. Trimming removed 5 bases at V and 3 bases at J, with 17 bases between. The CDR3 length is 15 residues. Germline V gene sequence: CDR1 LNHDA, CDR2 SQIVND (reference sequence). The CDR3 nucleotides are TGTGCCAGTAGTTCCCGACCCGGTGCCGTCTACGAGCAGTACTTC. Its protein product is CASSSRPGAVYEQYF.

This clone came up once. This sequence joins TRBV28 and TRBJ1-6, with D uncertain. Trimming removed 3 bases at V and 10 bases at J, with 13 bases between. CDR3 length equals 14 residues. Germline V gene lookup returns CDR1 MDHEN and CDR2 SYDVKM. The CDR3 nucleotides read TGTGCCAGCAGTTTTGTAGAGTTGGGGTCACCCCTCCACTTT. Translating it yields CASSFVELGSPLHF.

This clone was found many times. CDR3 in amino acids: CASRRNHLQTLLHF. As DNA, the CDR3 is TGTGCCAGCAGGAGAAATCATCTTCAGACCCTACTCCACTTT. This chain joins TRBV5-6 and TRBJ1-6; D ambiguous. Trimming stripped 5 bases from V and 16 bases from J, with 22 bases between. The CDR3 length is 14 residues. Germline assignment: CDR1 SGHDT and CDR2 YYEEEE.

The rearrangement links TRBV27 to TRBJ1-5; D remains ambiguous. Trimming stripped 3 bases from V and 7 bases from J, with 10 bases between. Germline values: CDR1 MNHEY, CDR2 SMNVEV (reference sequence). The CDR3 extends over 13 amino acids. The CDR3 DNA reads as TGTGCCAGCAGTTTGGGTTTTGGGCAGCCCCAGCATTTT. It specifies CASSLGFGQPQHF.

This clone was detected only once. The genes are TRBV9 and TRBJ1-6, with no clear D. The CDR3 is 19 residues long. Germline CDR1 SGDLS, CDR2 YYNGEE. The ends were cut back, 4 bases at V and 3 bases at J, with 23 bases in the middle. For the CDR3, the DNA is TGTGCCAGCAGCCAAGATGGATTAAAGGGTAATATCTATAATTCACCCCTCCACTTT. Its protein product is CASSQDGLKGNIYNSPLHF.

CDR3 bases: TGTGCCAGCAGCTCTTTCGATATCTATGGCTACACCTTC. It codes for CASSSFDIYGYTF. This sequence joins TRBV11-2 and TRBJ1-2; D is unresolved. The germline gives CDR1 SGHAT, CDR2 FQNNGV. The CDR3 has 13 residues. Trimming took off 4 bases at V and 4 bases at J, with 10 bases between the two ends. The variable domain in full, with the rest retrieved from reference TRBV11-2 and TRBJ1-2, is EAGVAQSPRYKIIEKRQSVAFWCNPISGHATLYWYQQILGQGPKLLIQFQNNGVVDDSQLPKDRFSAERLKGVDSTLKIQPAKLEDSAVYLCASSSFDIYGYTFGSGTRLTVV.

This clone was observed at least ten times. The chain is built from TRBV4-3 and TRBJ1-2; 9 bases are shared with TRBD1. Germline CDR1 is LGHNA and CDR2 is YSLEER. Trimming removed 2 bases from V and 7 bases from J; junction bases left unmatched: 5. CDR3 size: 14 residues. Here the CDR3 DNA reads TGCGCCAGCAGCCAACCCGGGACAGGGTTTGGCTACACCTTC. As protein: CASSQPGTGFGYTF.